The text below deals with one T cell receptor (beta chain). Its antigen remains unidentified. This CDR3 contains 14 residues. In germline, CDR1 is ENHRY, CDR2 SYGVKD. V lost 6 bases and J lost 8, with 16 bases in between. This record belongs to a study of cytomegalovirus exposure and HLA in healthy donors. On the study more broadly: There were about 85 million unique TCRs (from HLA-typed donors) in an early data release. Findings of the study overall: Several of the most significant clusters appeared, in a later analysis, to be linked to common viral pathogens.

PCR used 60 Vbeta primers and 13 Jbeta primers. Original methodology: Per a later analysis, the number of unique TCR beta chains was around 79 million, of which about 11 million were shared. Profiled with immunoSEQ multiplex PCR; TCRdb holds only in-frame clones, not every one. For V, J and clone size, that table is used; D and trimming come from the DNA. The sample table sets out more than 55,000 clones. V usage is TRBV10-3 and J usage is TRBJ1-4; perhaps TRBD1 as D (6 bases). The receptor was derived from a woman between 40 and 55 years old in good health and CMV-seropositive. Sequenced input: PBMCs. The CDR3 sequence: CAISGGQGREKLFF. CDR3 DNA: TGTGCCATCAGCGGGGGGCAGGGTAGGGAAAAACTGTTTTTT.